This T cell receptor (beta chain) derives from a study of shared T cell receptors in the human thymus. V dropped 5 bases and J dropped 3 bases, with 10 bases sitting between them. The length of the CDR3 is 14 residues. Germline assignment: CDR1 MNHNY and CDR2 SVGAGI (reference sequence). Generated by immunoSEQ multiplex PCR, the TCRdb table keeps only in-frame clones and is missing some. This table holds approximately 760,000 clones, 80% to 90% found once. These data also featured in a second study, about human thymus T cells.

The chain is built from TRBV6-6 and TRBJ2-2; no clear D. The sequenced material came from thymocytes. The clonotype was recovered from a girl less than two years old with a congenital heart defect. The CDR3 DNA reads TGTGCCAGCAGTACCTACAGACACACCGGGGAGCTGTTTTTT. Protein: CASSTYRHTGELFF.